A single sample gave rise to the 15 T cell receptor beta chains below, sequenced in a study of Graves' ophthalmopathy and Graves' hyperthyroidism. Amplification from RNA transcripts yielded the TCR beta CDR3 regions. The library came from an HTBI-primed first-round RT-PCR and a second-round multiplex PCR. In TCRdb, the multiplex PCR reads were re-called with MiXCR into one record per CDR3 protein. The repertoire has almost 750,000 distinct CDR3 sequences, roughly 40% of them found once; the top ten carry about 40%. Sequenced material: peripheral blood. The origin of the receptors is an adult man with Graves' ophthalmopathy.

The chain combines TRBV6-6 with TRBJ1-4; no firm D call. V was cut by 5 bases and J by 8 bases, with 15 bases left in between. This CDR3 has 14 residues. Germline CDR1 MNHNY, CDR2 SVGAGI (reference sequence). CDR3 nucleotides: TGTGCCAGCAGTGCAAAGACTGGTAGGGAAAAACTGTTTTTT. As protein: CASSAKTGREKLFF.

The rearrangement uses TRBV7-9 and TRBJ2-7; 7 bases line up with TRBD1. The CDR3 has 14 amino acids. CDR1 is SEHNR, CDR2 FQNEAQ, per germline (reference sequence). Losses at the gene ends were 9 bases for V and 1 base for J; bases not matched to a gene: 9. CDR3 residues: CASRWDSSSYEQYF. The CDR3 DNA reads as TGTGCCAGTAGGTGGGACAGTTCGTCCTACGAGCAGTACTTC.

The chain links TRBV5-1 to TRBJ2-6; D is undetermined. The V gene's germline CDR1 is SGHRS and CDR2 YFSETQ. The length of the CDR3 is 15 residues. Between the trimmed V and J ends, which lost 7 bases and 1 base, there was a span of 12 bases. The CDR3 DNA reads as TGCGCCAGCCGACGTCTGGGATCTGGGGCCAACGTCCTGACTTTC. Translated: CASRRLGSGANVLTF.

The V gene is TRBV15, the J gene TRBJ2-5, with 9 bases aligning to TRBD2. With V trimmed by 9 bases and J by 4 bases, 6 bases remained unmatched. Germline values: CDR1 LNHNV, CDR2 YYDKDF (reference sequence). The CDR3 covers 13 residues. In DNA, the CDR3 is TGTGCCACTAGCGGGAGAAGACGAGAGACCCAGTACTTC. Translating gives CATSGRRRETQYF.

About this clonotype: This may arise from a read error, as a much more abundant clone is one base away. The chain joins TRBV2 to TRBJ2-7; no clear D. In germline, CDR1 is SNHLY, CDR2 FYNNEI. The CDR3 consists of 13 residues. CDR3 amino acids: CASRDDLNYERYF. The CDR3 DNA reads TGTGCCAGCAGGGACGACTTAAACTACGAGCGGTACTTC.

The chain links TRBV25-1 to TRBJ2-2; 7 nucleotides agree with TRBD1. Germline loops: CDR1 MGHDK, CDR2 SYGVNS. Germline trimming cut 6 bases from V and 1 base from J; bases unmatched to any gene: 5. The CDR3 is 15 amino acids. CDR3 DNA sequence: TGTGCCAGCAGCGGGTGGACAGGGAACACCGGGGAGCTGTTTTTT. Its translation: CASSGWTGNTGELFF.

Comment on this clonotype: The junction departs from germline at one end; a sequencing error may be responsible. This sequence joins TRBV11-2 and TRBJ1-2; a possible D gene is TRBD1 (6 bases). CDR1 SGHAT and CDR2 FQNNGV come from the germline V gene. The CDR3 length is 13 residues. DNA of the CDR3: TGTGCCAGCGGCACAGGGAACCCCTATGGCCACACCTTC. Protein product: CASGTGNPYGHTF.

Remarks on this clonotype: A junction end diverges from the germline sequence, so it may reflect a read error. The chain joins TRBV7-9 to TRBJ2-5; D perhaps matches TRBD1 (6 bases). The DNA end is more similar to TRBJ2-7, so the J call may be wrong. The CDR3 spans 14 residues. The V gene's germline CDR1 is SEHNR and CDR2 FQNEAQ (reference sequence). The chain's CDR3 is CAGSFTGSPYEQYF. In DNA form, the CDR3 reads TGTGCCGGCAGCTTTACAGGGTCACCCTACGAGCAGTACTTC.

This clonotype was seen ten or more times. The chain employs TRBV10-3 and TRBJ1-4; TRBD1 might be the D (5 bases). The V gene lost 7 bases and the J gene lost 8 bases, with 11 bases spanning the gap. The germline V gene has CDR1 ENHRY and CDR2 SYGVKD. The CDR3 has 12 residues. Here the CDR3 reads CAIKGRGEKLFF. The CDR3 nucleotides are TGTGCCATCAAGGGGAGAGGGGAAAAACTGTTTTTT.

This clonotype was detected only a few times. This chain links TRBV7-9 with TRBJ2-5, with 15 bases aligning to TRBD2. V shed 5 bases, J shed 3 bases, and the junction held 4 bases outside the gene matches. Germline-derived CDR1 and CDR2 are SEHNR and FQNEAQ (reference sequence). This CDR3 is 16 amino acids long. The CDR3 DNA sequence: TGTGCCAGCAGCCCCTGGACTAGCGGGGGGGAAGAGACCCAGTACTTC. Protein product: CASSPWTSGGEETQYF.

Concerning this clonotype: A much larger clone differs by one base, so this may be a read error. The chain employs TRBV15 and TRBJ2-7; D perhaps matches TRBD1 (7 bases). The CDR3 covers 13 residues. CDR1 and CDR2 from the germline V gene are LNHNV and YYDKDF (reference sequence). V was trimmed by 11 bases and J by 2 bases, leaving 16 bases between them. Written as DNA, the CDR3 is TGTGCCTGGGGGGACAGAGAAGCCTACGAGCAGTACTTC. Translation: CAWGDREAYEQYF. Full variable domain (outside the CDR3, taken from reference TRBV15 and TRBJ2-7): DAMVIQNPRYQVTQFGKPVTLSCSQTLNHNVMYWYQQKSSQAPKLLFHYYDKDFNNEADTPDNFQSRRPNTSFCFLDIRSPGLGDTAMYLCAWGDREAYEQYFGPGTRLTVT.

There are many counts of this clonotype. The V and J genes are TRBV10-2 and TRBJ2-2; D is undetermined. The ends were cut back, 3 bases at V and 5 bases at J, with 10 bases in the middle. Germline lookup yields CDR1 WSHSY and CDR2 SAAADI. CDR3 length equals 14 residues. CDR3 DNA sequence: TGCGCCAGCAGTGACGTCCTAGGTACCGGGGAGCTGTTTTTT. Protein sequence: CASSDVLGTGELFF.

The CDR3 sequence: CASSPYGGKETQYF. The CDR3 coding sequence is TGTGCCAGCAGCCCCTATGGGGGAAAAGAGACCCAGTACTTC. The V gene is TRBV7-8, the J gene TRBJ2-5; either TRBD1 or TRBD2 may supply D (5 bases each). This CDR3 has 14 amino acids. The V end lost 5 bases, the J end lost 3 bases, and 13 bases lay between the germline ends. Germline-derived CDR1 and CDR2 are SGHVS and FQNEAQ.

This clonotype was picked up a small number of times. The gene calls are TRBV20-1 and TRBJ1-5; unclear D gene. V lost 3 bases and J 3 bases, leaving 12 bases between the germline ends. Germline assignment: CDR1 DFQATT and CDR2 SNEGSKA (reference sequence). The CDR3 has 14 amino acids. Here the CDR3 reads CSARGRGFNQPQHF. As DNA, the CDR3 is TGCAGTGCTAGGGGCCGAGGATTCAATCAGCCCCAGCATTTT.

This chain joins TRBV7-9 and TRBJ2-7; D remains unclear. This CDR3 has 13 residues. Germline V lookup: CDR1 SEHNR, CDR2 FQNEAQ (reference sequence). V gave up 5 bases and J gave up 3 bases, with 11 bases separating them. The CDR3 sequence: CASSPVLNYEQYF. The CDR3 DNA is TGTGCCAGCAGCCCGGTTCTGAACTACGAGCAGTACTTC.